Listed below are T cell receptor beta chains from one sample, sequenced in a study of blood T cell repertoires in COVID-19. Measured with immunoSEQ multiplex PCR; TCRdb has only the in-frame clones, and not every one. The repertoire holds 65,000 to 85,000 clones, with about three quarters as singletons. Material: peripheral blood. The receptors shown here come from a man in his forties or fifties with active or convalescent COVID-19. The CDR3 runs from the conserved cysteine through the conserved F or W. Each record gives: J gene, V gene, clone size, CDR3 length, D gene, CDR3 DNA, CDR3 protein. D genes are given only for firm matches. Part of the rows lack a size; the others show once, few, many or a class for expanded clones.

j_call: TRBJ2-7; v_call: TRBV18; clone_size: .; cdr3_length: 15; d_call: TRBD1; cdr3_nt: TGTGCCAGCTCACCAGAGGCAGGGGGCTCCTACGAGCAGTACTTC; cdr3_aa: CASSPEAGGSYEQYF
j_call: TRBJ1-2; v_call: TRBV19; clone_size: few; cdr3_length: 13; d_call: .; cdr3_nt: TGTGCCAGTACCTCGGGGTATCTCTATGGCTACACCTTC; cdr3_aa: CASTSGYLYGYTF
j_call: TRBJ2-5; v_call: TRBV4-3; clone_size: .; cdr3_length: 15; d_call: .; cdr3_nt: TGCGCCAGCAGCCAAGATCGGGGTTACCAAGAGACCCAGTACTTC; cdr3_aa: CASSQDRGYQETQYF
j_call: TRBJ2-5; v_call: TRBV19; clone_size: once; cdr3_length: 14; d_call: TRBD2; cdr3_nt: TGTGCCAGTAAGCCTAGCGGGGGGCAAGAGACCCAGTACTTC; cdr3_aa: CASKPSGGQETQYF
j_call: TRBJ2-1; v_call: TRBV12-5; clone_size: .; cdr3_length: 17; d_call: .; cdr3_nt: TGTGCTAGTGGTTTGGGCAGGGGCGGGGGCCCTCGCAATGAGCAGTTCTTC; cdr3_aa: CASGLGRGGGPRNEQFF
j_call: TRBJ1-1; v_call: TRBV4-3; clone_size: .; cdr3_length: 15; d_call: .; cdr3_nt: TGCGCCAGCAGCCAAGGCCGGGGACAGAACACTGAAGCTTTCTTT; cdr3_aa: CASSQGRGQNTEAFF
j_call: TRBJ1-1; v_call: TRBV7-8; clone_size: .; cdr3_length: 14; d_call: .; cdr3_nt: TGTGCCAGCAGCTTGGGAGGGTCGCGGACTGAAGCTTTCTTT; cdr3_aa: CASSLGGSRTEAFF
j_call: TRBJ2-3; v_call: TRBV18; clone_size: .; cdr3_length: 15; d_call: TRBD2; cdr3_nt: TGTGCCAGCTCGTACACTAGCGGGGCGGCAGATACGCAGTATTTT; cdr3_aa: CASSYTSGAADTQYF
j_call: TRBJ2-7; v_call: TRBV14; clone_size: .; cdr3_length: 15; d_call: TRBD1; cdr3_nt: TGTGCCAGCAGCCAACCTGGACAGGGGGCGAGTGAGCAGTACTTC; cdr3_aa: CASSQPGQGASEQYF
j_call: TRBJ2-1; v_call: TRBV9; clone_size: .; cdr3_length: 15; d_call: .; cdr3_nt: TGTGCCAGCAGCCAGGTCGGCTCGGGGGGCGATGAGCAGTTCTTC; cdr3_aa: CASSQVGSGGDEQFF
j_call: TRBJ2-7; v_call: TRBV5-6; clone_size: .; cdr3_length: 13; d_call: TRBD2; cdr3_nt: TGTGCCAGCAGCCTGGGGACTACCTACGAGCAGTACTTC; cdr3_aa: CASSLGTTYEQYF
j_call: TRBJ1-2; v_call: TRBV6-2/TRBV6-3; clone_size: few; cdr3_length: 11; d_call: .; cdr3_nt: TGTGCCAGCAGTTGGGGAGATGGCTACACCTTC; cdr3_aa: CASSWGDGYTF
j_call: TRBJ1-2; v_call: TRBV12-5; clone_size: .; cdr3_length: 13; d_call: .; cdr3_nt: TGTGCTAGTGCTATCGAACAGAACTATGGCTACACCTTC; cdr3_aa: CASAIEQNYGYTF
j_call: TRBJ2-7; v_call: TRBV7-2; clone_size: many; cdr3_length: 15; d_call: .; cdr3_nt: TGTGCCAGCAGCCCCAGGGCCCAGATAGGATACGAGCAGTACTTC; cdr3_aa: CASSPRAQIGYEQYF
j_call: TRBJ2-1; v_call: TRBV7-6; clone_size: .; cdr3_length: 18; d_call: TRBD2; cdr3_nt: TGTGCCAGCAGCCCGACCGGGACTAGCGGGGGGGATGGGAATGAGCAGTTCTTC; cdr3_aa: CASSPTGTSGGDGNEQFF
j_call: TRBJ2-1; v_call: TRBV5-4; clone_size: .; cdr3_length: 16; d_call: TRBD2; cdr3_nt: TGTGCCAGCAGCTTGCCTCTAGCGGGGGCCGACAATGAGCAGTTCTTC; cdr3_aa: CASSLPLAGADNEQFF
j_call: TRBJ1-4; v_call: TRBV10-2; clone_size: once; cdr3_length: 14; d_call: .; cdr3_nt: TGCGCCAGCAGTGTAGGAGCAACTAATGAAAAACTGTTTTTT; cdr3_aa: CASSVGATNEKLFF
j_call: TRBJ2-2; v_call: TRBV7-8; clone_size: .; cdr3_length: 12; d_call: .; cdr3_nt: TGTGCCAGCTCAGGGGAATTGGGGGAGCTGTTTTTT; cdr3_aa: CASSGELGELFF
j_call: TRBJ2-1; v_call: TRBV5-1; clone_size: .; cdr3_length: 16; d_call: TRBD2; cdr3_nt: TGCGCCAGCAGCTTGAGCGGGGACCTTTCCTACAATGAGCAGTTCTTC; cdr3_aa: CASSLSGDLSYNEQFF
j_call: TRBJ2-3; v_call: TRBV7-9; clone_size: .; cdr3_length: 17; d_call: TRBD2; cdr3_nt: TGTGCCAGCAGCTTACTCCCGGGACTAGCTAACACAGATACGCAGTATTTT; cdr3_aa: CASSLLPGLANTDTQYF
j_call: TRBJ1-1; v_call: TRBV7-3; clone_size: .; cdr3_length: 12; d_call: .; cdr3_nt: TGTGCCAGCAGCAGACAGAACACTGAAGCTTTCTTT; cdr3_aa: CASSRQNTEAFF
j_call: TRBJ2-5; v_call: TRBV2; clone_size: once; cdr3_length: 13; d_call: .; cdr3_nt: TGTGCCAGCAACCCGACAGGCCAAGAGACCCAGTACTTC; cdr3_aa: CASNPTGQETQYF
j_call: TRBJ1-6; v_call: TRBV9; clone_size: .; cdr3_length: 17; d_call: TRBD1; cdr3_nt: TGTGCCAGCAGCCCTCGGACAGGGGCGGCTTTTAATTCACCCCTCCACTTT; cdr3_aa: CASSPRTGAAFNSPLHF
j_call: TRBJ1-1; v_call: TRBV5-5; clone_size: .; cdr3_length: 14; d_call: TRBD1; cdr3_nt: TGTGCCAGCAGCCTTCTGGACAGGGACACTGAAGCTTTCTTT; cdr3_aa: CASSLLDRDTEAFF
j_call: TRBJ2-1; v_call: TRBV9; clone_size: .; cdr3_length: 15; d_call: TRBD2; cdr3_nt: TGTGCCAGCAGCGTAGAGGGCGGGGGGGCCAATGAGCAGTTCTTC; cdr3_aa: CASSVEGGGANEQFF
j_call: TRBJ2-2; v_call: TRBV11-3; clone_size: .; cdr3_length: 15; d_call: .; cdr3_nt: TGTGCCAGCAGCCCACCGGAGGGGGCCACCGGGGAGCTGTTTTTT; cdr3_aa: CASSPPEGATGELFF
j_call: TRBJ1-1; v_call: TRBV4-3; clone_size: .; cdr3_length: 16; d_call: TRBD1; cdr3_nt: TGCGCCAGCAGCCCCTCTTGGGACAGCACCAACCTGGGGGCTTTCTTT; cdr3_aa: CASSPSWDSTNLGAFF
j_call: TRBJ1-3; v_call: TRBV5-1; clone_size: .; cdr3_length: 15; d_call: .; cdr3_nt: TGCGCCAGCAGCACGGGTAACTCTGGTGGAAACACCATATATTTT; cdr3_aa: CASSTGNSGGNTIYF
j_call: TRBJ2-7; v_call: TRBV6-5; clone_size: .; cdr3_length: 14; d_call: .; cdr3_nt: TGTGCCAGCAGTTACTTGGCGGGGACCTACGAGCAGTACTTC; cdr3_aa: CASSYLAGTYEQYF
j_call: TRBJ2-7; v_call: TRBV6-1; clone_size: few; cdr3_length: 15; d_call: TRBD1; cdr3_nt: TGTGCCAGCAGTGACCGGGACAGGGTCTCCTACGAGCAGTACTTC; cdr3_aa: CASSDRDRVSYEQYF
j_call: TRBJ2-5; v_call: TRBV2; clone_size: .; cdr3_length: 15; d_call: .; cdr3_nt: TGTGCCAGCAGTGAGGGGGCAATTAGAGACGAGACCCAGTACTTC; cdr3_aa: CASSEGAIRDETQYF
j_call: TRBJ1-1; v_call: TRBV19; clone_size: few; cdr3_length: 17; d_call: .; cdr3_nt: TGTGCCAGTAGCCGGCCGGGGGTCAACGGACTGAACACTGAAGCTTTCTTT; cdr3_aa: CASSRPGVNGLNTEAFF
j_call: TRBJ1-2; v_call: TRBV27; clone_size: .; cdr3_length: 14; d_call: TRBD1; cdr3_nt: TGTGCCAGCAGGCCCACGGGACAGGGTGGTGGCTACACCTTC; cdr3_aa: CASRPTGQGGGYTF
j_call: TRBJ2-7; v_call: TRBV10-3; clone_size: few; cdr3_length: 15; d_call: .; cdr3_nt: TGTGCCATCAGTGAGATGTCAAGGGGACTGTACGAGCAGTACTTC; cdr3_aa: CAISEMSRGLYEQYF
j_call: TRBJ1-3; v_call: TRBV5-5; clone_size: few; cdr3_length: 13; d_call: .; cdr3_nt: TGTGCCAGCAGCAACGAACAAGGAAACACCATATATTTT; cdr3_aa: CASSNEQGNTIYF
j_call: TRBJ2-5; v_call: TRBV10-3; clone_size: .; cdr3_length: 14; d_call: .; cdr3_nt: TGTGCCATCACTGGGGGCCCCGGCCGAGAGACCCAGTACTTC; cdr3_aa: CAITGGPGRETQYF
j_call: TRBJ2-1; v_call: TRBV12-3/TRBV12-4; clone_size: .; cdr3_length: 11; d_call: .; cdr3_nt: TGTGCCAGCACCCAATTCAGGGAGCAGTTCTTC; cdr3_aa: CASTQFREQFF